This T cell receptor beta chain was found in a study of T-cell reconstitution after alpha-beta-depleted transplantation in children. Trimming removed 7 bases at V and 1 base at J, with 10 bases between. The CDR3 has 13 amino acids. Germline V gene sequence: CDR1 MNHNY, CDR2 SVGAGI (reference sequence). This clonotype came up many times. Researchers prepared the TCRbeta library using unique molecular identifiers, the study reports. TCRdb itself ran the PCR reads through MiXCR, one entry per CDR3 protein. The data contain over 150,000 distinct CDR3 sequences, more than 6.5% of them singletons. The sequencing used PBMCs from the stem cell graft donor, collected from the stem cell graft. The chain combines TRBV6-6 with TRBJ1-1; D is ambiguous. This TCR derives from a human donor who donated a stem cell graft to a child with Wiskott-Aldrich syndrome. The CDR3 region has the DNA TGTGCCAGCATTACCCCACAGAACACTGAAGCTTTCTTT. Its protein is CASITPQNTEAFF.